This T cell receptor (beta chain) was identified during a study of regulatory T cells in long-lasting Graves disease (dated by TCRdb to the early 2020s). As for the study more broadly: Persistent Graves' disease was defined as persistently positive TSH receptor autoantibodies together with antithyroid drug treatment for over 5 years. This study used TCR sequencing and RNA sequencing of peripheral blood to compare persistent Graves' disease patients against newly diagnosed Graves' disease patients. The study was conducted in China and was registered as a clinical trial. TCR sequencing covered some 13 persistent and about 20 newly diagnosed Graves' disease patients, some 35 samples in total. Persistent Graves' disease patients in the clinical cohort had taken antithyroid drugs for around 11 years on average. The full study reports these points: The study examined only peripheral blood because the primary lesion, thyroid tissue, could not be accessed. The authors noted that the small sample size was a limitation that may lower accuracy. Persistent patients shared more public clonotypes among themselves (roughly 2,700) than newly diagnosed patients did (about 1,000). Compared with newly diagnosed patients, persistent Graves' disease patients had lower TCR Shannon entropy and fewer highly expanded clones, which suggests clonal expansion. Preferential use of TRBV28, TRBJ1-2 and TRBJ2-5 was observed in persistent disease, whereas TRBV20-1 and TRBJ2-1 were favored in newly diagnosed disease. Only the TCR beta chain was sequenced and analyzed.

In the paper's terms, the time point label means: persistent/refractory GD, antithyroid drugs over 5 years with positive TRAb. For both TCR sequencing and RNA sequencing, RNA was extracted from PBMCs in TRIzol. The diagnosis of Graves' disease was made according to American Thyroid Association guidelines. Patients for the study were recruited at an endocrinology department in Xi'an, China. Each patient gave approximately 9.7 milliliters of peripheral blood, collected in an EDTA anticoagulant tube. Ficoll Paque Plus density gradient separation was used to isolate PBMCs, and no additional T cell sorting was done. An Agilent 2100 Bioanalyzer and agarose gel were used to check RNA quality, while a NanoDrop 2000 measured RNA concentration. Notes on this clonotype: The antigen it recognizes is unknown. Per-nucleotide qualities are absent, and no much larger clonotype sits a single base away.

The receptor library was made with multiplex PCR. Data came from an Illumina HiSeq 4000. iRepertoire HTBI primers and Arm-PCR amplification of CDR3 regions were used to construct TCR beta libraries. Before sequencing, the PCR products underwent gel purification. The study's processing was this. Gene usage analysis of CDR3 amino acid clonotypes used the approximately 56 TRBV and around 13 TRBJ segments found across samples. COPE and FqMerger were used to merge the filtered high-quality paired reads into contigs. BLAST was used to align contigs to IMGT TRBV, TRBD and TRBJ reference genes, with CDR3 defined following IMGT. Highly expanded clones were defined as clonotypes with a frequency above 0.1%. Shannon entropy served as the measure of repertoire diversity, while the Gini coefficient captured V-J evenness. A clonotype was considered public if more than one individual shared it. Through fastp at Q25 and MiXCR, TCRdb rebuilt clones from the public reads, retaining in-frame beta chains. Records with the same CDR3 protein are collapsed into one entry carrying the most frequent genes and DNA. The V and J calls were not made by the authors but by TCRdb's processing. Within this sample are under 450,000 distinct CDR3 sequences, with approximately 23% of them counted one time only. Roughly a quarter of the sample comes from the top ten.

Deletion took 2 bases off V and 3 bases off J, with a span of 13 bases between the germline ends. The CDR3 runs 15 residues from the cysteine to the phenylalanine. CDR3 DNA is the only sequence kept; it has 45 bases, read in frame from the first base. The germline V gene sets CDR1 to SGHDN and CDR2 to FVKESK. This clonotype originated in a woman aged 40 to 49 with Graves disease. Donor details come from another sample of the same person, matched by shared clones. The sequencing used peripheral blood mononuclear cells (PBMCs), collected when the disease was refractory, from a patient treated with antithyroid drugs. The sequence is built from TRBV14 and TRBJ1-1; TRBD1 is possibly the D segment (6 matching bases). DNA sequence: TGTGCCAGCAGCCAACTCGGGACATTATACACTGAAGCTTTCTTT. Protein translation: CASSQLGTLYTEAFF.